The present T cell receptor beta chain was sequenced within a study of monozygotic twins with inflammatory bowel disease (dated by TCRdb to 2018 to 2020). Regarding the research as a whole: The full study comprised approximately 28 monozygotic twin pairs: nine German pairs (four IBD-concordant, five IBD-discordant) and 19 IBD-discordant Danish pairs. Disease-associated traits were sought mainly through comparisons between IBD patients and their genetically identical healthy co-twins within discordant pairs. Each individual had, on average, about 151 000 unique TCRalpha sequences and 181 000 unique TCRbeta sequences available for analysis.

What the work shows at the level of the full study, not this receptor alone: Because patients received different immunosuppressive treatments, the repertoires may have picked up extra background noise and variability between individuals. The analysis was unable to tell apart different T cell subtypes. IBD patients had lower TCRbeta repertoire diversity, measured by the inverse Simpson index, than their healthy co-twins. No single strong signal or clonotype linked to IBD turned up in the results, so the idea that one exists was not supported. IBD patients shared fewer clonotypes with other individuals than healthy twins did, most markedly in patients showing signs of disease activity. Concordant and discordant twins showed no difference in repertoire similarity, possibly because of limited statistical power.

On this clonotype itself: No antigen is known for it.

The library was prepared using 5' RACE. Each TCR library was prepared from around 3.5 ug of total RNA. For each sample, cDNA synthesis was carried out in eight separate reactions using SMARTScribe reverse transcriptase. During cDNA synthesis, template switching introduced unique molecular identifiers that contained a 6-nucleotide sample barcode. TCRalpha and TCRbeta cDNA was amplified by two nested PCRs of about 15 and 9 cycles, with bead purification after each PCR. Before amplification, the cDNA was both treated with uracil DNA-glycosylase and purified with the QIAquick PCR purification kit. The second PCR was the step at which Illumina TruSeq-compatible adapters and sample-specific barcodes were added. TapeStation and Qubit were used to check library quality and concentration, and 4.5 to 5 ng of each library was pooled. The pooled libraries were sequenced with 2 x 100 bp reads and custom sequencing primers on an Illumina HiSeq2500 single-index Rapid Run. As for how the authors treated the data: MiGEC version 1.2.6 was used for UMI-based consensus assembly to correct PCR and sequencing errors. V(D)J alignment, clonotype assembly and CDR3 extraction were performed with MiXCR version 2.1.1. To normalise gene usage, clonotype sharing and MAIT/NKT TCR abundance, the analysis used the top 1000, 10 000 and 20 000 clonotypes per sample. After downsampling to 27 000 UMIs, diversity was calculated as the inverse Simpson index using the vegan R package. Paired Mann-Whitney U tests on discordant twin pairs were used, with Benjamini-Hochberg multiple-testing correction. Each CDR3 protein sequence appears as one entry after TCRdb reprocessed the reads, and no DNA is included. The V and J calls shown here were made by TCRdb, not taken from the authors' results. The table kept for this sample lists approximately 400,000 distinct CDR3 sequences. The ten most abundant clones make up 2% to 3% of the sample.

The CDR3, cysteine through phenylalanine, is 15 amino acids long. The record lacks a DNA sequence. The germline V gene (reference sequence) sets CDR1 to SEHNR and CDR2 to FQNEAQ. A roughly 2.5 ml peripheral blood sample was drawn into PAXgene tubes per donor and stored at -80°C. Total RNA was isolated from whole blood with the PAXgene blood miRNA kit on an automated QIAcube, without T cell sorting. Deep TCRalpha and TCRbeta repertoire profiling with unique molecular barcoding was performed on peripheral blood of monozygotic twin pairs concordant or discordant for inflammatory bowel disease. Smoking habits were recorded for all twin pairs, and individuals were classified as current, former or never smokers.

Sequences were obtained from blood. The source is a human donor with ulcerative colitis or Crohn's disease, or a healthy co-twin of an affected twin (not recorded which). This chain joins TRBV7-9 to TRBJ2-2; without DNA, the TCRdb call of TRBD2 cannot be checked. The CDR3 protein sequence reads: CASSLRVSNTGELFF.